Detailed here is one TCR beta chain. Its antigen is unidentified. The source of the sample is a study of T cell responses to AZD1222 COVID-19 vaccine. For the study at large: Analyses pooled second doses at about 4 or about 12 weeks. Study-level findings and limits: The reported proportion of spike-specific TCRs targeting unmutated variant regions was nearly half. Just a handful of AZD1222 recipients tested seropositive at baseline. CD4 TCRs covered the whole spike, strongest at regions 160-218 and 743-854.

TCRdb's table, derived via immunoSEQ multiplex PCR, lists solely in-frame clones and lacks some. The data show fewer than 300,000 clones, with just over 90% seen just once and approximately 0.52% held by the top ten. The sequences come from peripheral blood, collected on day 0 of AZD1222 vaccination. This clonotype was sampled from an adult in good health.

The CDR3 DNA reads as TGTGCCAGCAGTGACTCGATACAGGGCGCAGATACGCAGTATTTT. It encodes CASSDSIQGADTQYF. The chain combines TRBV6-4 with TRBJ2-3, with D possibly matching TRBD1 (6 bases). Trimming took 0 bases from V and 4 from J, leaving 11 bases between them. This CDR3 spans 15 amino acids. The germline CDR1 and CDR2 sequences are MRHNA and SNTAGT.